This T cell receptor beta chain is drawn from a study of T cell responses to AZD1222 COVID-19 vaccine. Analysis merged second doses at about 4 or about 12 weeks. CDR3 length: 14 amino acids. Germline CDR1 and CDR2: SGHVS and FNYEAQ. V lost 5 bases and J lost 2; bases outside the gene matches: 2. Clones were sequenced by immunoSEQ multiplex PCR, and TCRdb holds only the in-frame ones, with some missing. The sample lists 150,000 to 200,000 clones, approximately 94% occurring once. About this clone: Its target is unknown.

Study-level points and caveats: CD4 TCRs covered the whole spike, strongest at regions 160-218 and 743-854. Repertoire sampling occurred only after the peak T cell response. Reports indicate that nearly half of spike-specific TCRs are directed at unmutated variant regions.

Sequencing used peripheral blood, obtained 28 days after the second AZD1222 dose. This sequence was found in an adult who received the AZD1222 COVID-19 vaccine. This chain links TRBV7-6 with TRBJ2-7, with 11 bases aligning to TRBD2. In DNA, the CDR3 is TGTGCCAGCAGCCCGGGACTAGCGGCCTACGAGCAGTACTTC. This sequence encodes CASSPGLAAYEQYF.